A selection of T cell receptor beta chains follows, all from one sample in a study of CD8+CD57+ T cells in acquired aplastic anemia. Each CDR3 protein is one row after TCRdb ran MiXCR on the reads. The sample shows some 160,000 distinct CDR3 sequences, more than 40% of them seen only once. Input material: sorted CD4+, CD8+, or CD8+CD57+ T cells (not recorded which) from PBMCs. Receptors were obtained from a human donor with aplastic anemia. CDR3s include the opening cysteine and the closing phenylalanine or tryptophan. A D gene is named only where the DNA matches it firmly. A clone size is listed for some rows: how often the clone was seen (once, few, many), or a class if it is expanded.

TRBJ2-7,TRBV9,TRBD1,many,TGTGCCAGCAGCGTAGAGTGGACAGGGTACGAGCAGTACTTC,CASSVEWTGYEQYF
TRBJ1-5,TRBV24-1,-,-,TGTGCCACCAGTGTCCAGGGTGTCAATCAGCCCCAGCATTTT,CATSVQGVNQPQHF
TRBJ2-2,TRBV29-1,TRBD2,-,TGCAGCGTTGGGTTTGGACTAGCGGGAGTTGCCGGGGAGCTGTTTTTT,CSVGFGLAGVAGELFF
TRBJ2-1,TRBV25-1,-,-,TGTGCCAGCAGTTCCGGACTCGAGGGGCTCAATGAGCAGTTCTTC,CASSSGLEGLNEQFF
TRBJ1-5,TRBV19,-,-,TGTGCCAGTAGTAACCGGGACGGTGGTAGGCCCCAGCATTTT,CASSNRDGGRPQHF
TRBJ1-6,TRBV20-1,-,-,TGCGGTGCTAGTAAGGGGTTGGGGAACTCACCCCTCCACTTT,CGASKGLGNSPLHF
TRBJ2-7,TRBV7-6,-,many,TGTGCCAGCAGCTCGCCGCTCCAGGGCTCCTACGAGCAGTACTTC,CASSSPLQGSYEQYF
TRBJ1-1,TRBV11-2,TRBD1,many,TGTGCCAGCAGCTGGTCGGGACAGGATGAAGCTTTCTTT,CASSWSGQDEAFF
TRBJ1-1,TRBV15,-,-,TGTGCCACCAGCGGGTACATATCAAGGGACACTGAAGCTTTCTTT,CATSGYISRDTEAFF
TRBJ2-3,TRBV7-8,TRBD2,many,TGTGCCAGCAGCTTACACGCGGGAGGGCTCACAGATACGCAGTATTTT,CASSLHAGGLTDTQYF
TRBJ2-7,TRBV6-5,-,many,TGTGCCAGCAGTTACGGGGGGAGGTACGAGCAGTACTTC,CASSYGGRYEQYF
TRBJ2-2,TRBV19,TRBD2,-,TGTGCCAGTAGTATGGGACTAGCGGGAGGGCCGATCGCCGGGGAGCTGTTTTTT,CASSMGLAGGPIAGELFF
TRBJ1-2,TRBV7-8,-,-,TGTGCCAGCAGCTTCGACCGGCAGTATGGCTACACCTTC,CASSFDRQYGYTF
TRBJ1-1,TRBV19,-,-,TGTGCCAGTAGTATTAAGTCGAACACTGAAGCTTTCTTT,CASSIKSNTEAFF
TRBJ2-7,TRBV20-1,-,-,TGCAGTGCTAGAGATCGGGCAGGAAATCCCTACGAGCAGTACTTC,CSARDRAGNPYEQYF
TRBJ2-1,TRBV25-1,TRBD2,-,TGTGCCAGCAGTGAGGGAATGAGTCCGGGTTTAGCGGGAGGTTACAATGAGCAGTTCTTC,CASSEGMSPGLAGGYNEQFF
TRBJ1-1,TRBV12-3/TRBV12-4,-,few,TGTGCCAGCAGTTGGTCGGGGAGGGGACTACTGGGAAACACTGAAGCTTTCTTT,CASSWSGRGLLGNTEAFF
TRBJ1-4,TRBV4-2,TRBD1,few,TGTGCCAGCAGCCAAGGGACAGGGGAAGGTGAAAAACTGTTTTTT,CASSQGTGEGEKLFF
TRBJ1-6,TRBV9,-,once,TGTGCCAGCAATAACAGGCCCGATTCACCCCTCCACTTT,CASNNRPDSPLHF
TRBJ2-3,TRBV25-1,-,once,TGTGCCAGCAGTGAATTAGGGCCGGTCCGTGATACGCAGTATTTT,CASSELGPVRDTQYF
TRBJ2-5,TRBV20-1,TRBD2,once,TGCAGTGCTACACTAGCGGGAGGGGCGGTGGAGACCCAGTACTTC,CSATLAGGAVETQYF
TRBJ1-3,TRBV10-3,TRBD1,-,TGTGCCATCAGTGAACGACAGGGCTCTGGAAACACCATATATTTT,CAISERQGSGNTIYF
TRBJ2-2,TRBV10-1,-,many,TGCGCCAGCAGTGAGTCCGGTCTGTCCGACGGGGAGCTGTTTTTT,CASSESGLSDGELFF
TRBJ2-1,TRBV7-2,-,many,TGTGCCAGCAGCTTAGTATGGGGGGCAGGGGACAATGAGCAGTTCTTC,CASSLVWGAGDNEQFF
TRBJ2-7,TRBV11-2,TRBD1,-,TGTGCCAGCAGCTTAAACCCAGGGGGCATCGTCGAGCAGTACTTC,CASSLNPGGIVEQYF
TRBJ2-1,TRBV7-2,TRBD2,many,TGTGCCAGCAGCTGGACTAGCGGGATTGAGCAGTTCTTC,CASSWTSGIEQFF
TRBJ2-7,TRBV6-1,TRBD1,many,TGTGCCAGCAGCGGGACAGTGTCCTACGAGCAGTACTTC,CASSGTVSYEQYF
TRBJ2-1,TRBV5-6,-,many,TGTGCCAGCAGCTTGGAGGGCAATGAGCAGTTCTTC,CASSLEGNEQFF
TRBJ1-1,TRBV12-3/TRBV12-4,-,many,TGTGCCAGCAGTTTAACAGGGCCGAACACTGAAGCTTTCTTT,CASSLTGPNTEAFF
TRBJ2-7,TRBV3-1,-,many,TGTGCCAGCAGCCAAGAAGGGGGGGGAGCGCAGTACTTC,CASSQEGGGAQYF
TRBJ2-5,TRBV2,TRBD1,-,TGTGCCAGCAGACCCGGGACAGAAGAGACCCAGTACTTC,CASRPGTEETQYF
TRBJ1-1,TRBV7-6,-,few,TGTGCCAGCAGCAATACAGGGAGCACTGAAGCTTTCTTT,CASSNTGSTEAFF
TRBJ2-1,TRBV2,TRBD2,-,TGTGCCAGCAGTGAGCTAGCGGGGGTCAAGAATGAGCAGTTCTTC,CASSELAGVKNEQFF
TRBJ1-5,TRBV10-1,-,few,TGCGCCACCAGGGCGTGGAGGGTAGGGTGCAATCAGCCCCAGCATTTT,CATRAWRVGCNQPQHF
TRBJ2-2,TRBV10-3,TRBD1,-,TGTGCCATCACTCCGGGACAGGGGGGATACGGGGAGCTGTTTTTT,CAITPGQGGYGELFF
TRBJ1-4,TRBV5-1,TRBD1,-,TGCGCCAGCAGCTCCAACAGGGGGCGGAATGAAAAACTGTTTTTT,CASSSNRGRNEKLFF
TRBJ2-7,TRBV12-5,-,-,TGTGCTAGTGGAACCGACAGCTCCTACGAGCAGTACTTC,CASGTDSSYEQYF
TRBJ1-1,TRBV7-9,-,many,TGTGCCAGCAGGGGGCGTGGAGAAGAAGCTTTCTTT,CASRGRGEEAFF
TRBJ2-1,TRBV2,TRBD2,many,TGTGCCAGCAGGGGGACTAGCGGCCTCTACAATGAGCAGTTCTTC,CASRGTSGLYNEQFF
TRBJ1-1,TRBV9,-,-,TGTGCCAGCAGCGTAACCCAGGGCCTTGGAGAGAACACTGAAGCTTTCTTT,CASSVTQGLGENTEAFF
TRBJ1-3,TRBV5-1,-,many,TGCGCCAGCAGCTTCGGACAGAACTCTGGAAACACCATATATTTT,CASSFGQNSGNTIYF
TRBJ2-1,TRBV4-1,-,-,TGCGCCAGCAGCCTGGCCCAGAACACCGGGGAGCAGTTCTTC,CASSLAQNTGEQFF
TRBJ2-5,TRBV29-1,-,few,TGCAGCGTTGAGGGTGGAGAGACCCAGTACTTC,CSVEGGETQYF
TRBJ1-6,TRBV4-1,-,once,TGCGCCAGCAGCCAAGAGGGAAGGGCGTATAATTCACCCCTCCACTTT,CASSQEGRAYNSPLHF
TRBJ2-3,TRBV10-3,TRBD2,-,TGTGCCATCAGTCACAGGACTAGCGGCACGGATACGCAGTATTTT,CAISHRTSGTDTQYF
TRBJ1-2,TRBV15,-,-,TGTGCCACCTCCCATACCCAGGGCTATGGCTACACCTTC,CATSHTQGYGYTF
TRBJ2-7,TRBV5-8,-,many,TGTGCCAGCAGCTTGGGGAGCTCCTACGAGCAGTACTTC,CASSLGSSYEQYF
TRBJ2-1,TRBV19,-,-,TGTGCCAGTAGTATTGGGGACCTCACCCACAATGAGCAGTTCTTC,CASSIGDLTHNEQFF
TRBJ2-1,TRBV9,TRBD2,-,TGTGCCAGCAGCGGCGGACTAGCGGACTACAATGAGCAGTTCTTC,CASSGGLADYNEQFF
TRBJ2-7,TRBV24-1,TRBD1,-,TGTGCCACCAGTGACCCCACGACAGGGGGCAACTACGAGCAGTACTTC,CATSDPTTGGNYEQYF
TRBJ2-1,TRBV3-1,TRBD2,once,TGTGCCAGCAGCCAAGTAGGAGGAGTAGCGGGAGGCCAGAATGAGCAGTTCTTC,CASSQVGGVAGGQNEQFF
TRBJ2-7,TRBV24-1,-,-,TGTGCCACTACGGAGCAGTACTTC,CATTEQYF
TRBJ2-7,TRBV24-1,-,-,TGTGCCACCAGTGATTTGGGGCAGGGAACGTACGAGCAGTACTTC,CATSDLGQGTYEQYF
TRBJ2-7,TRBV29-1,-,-,TGCAGCGTTTTGACAGCCGAGTACGAGCAGTACTTC,CSVLTAEYEQYF
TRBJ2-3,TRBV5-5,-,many,TGTGCCAGCACAGATAGCACAGATACGCAGTATTTT,CASTDSTDTQYF
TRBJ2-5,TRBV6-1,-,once,TGTGCCAGCGTAATTCTTGAGACCCAGTACTTC,CASVILETQYF
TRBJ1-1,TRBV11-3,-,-,TGTGCCAGCAGCCTTTCAACAGAAGCTTCCTTT,CASSLSTEASF
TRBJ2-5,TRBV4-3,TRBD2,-,TGCGCCAGCAGCCCTGGAATTTCTAGCGGAGAGACCCAGTACTTC,CASSPGISSGETQYF
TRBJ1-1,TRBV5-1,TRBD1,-,TGCGCCAGCAGCAACGGACAGGGTGGCACTGAAGCTTTCTTT,CASSNGQGGTEAFF
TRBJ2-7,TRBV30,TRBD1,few,TGTGCTTTGGCTCGGCAGGGGGCTTACGAGCAGTACTTC,CALARQGAYEQYF